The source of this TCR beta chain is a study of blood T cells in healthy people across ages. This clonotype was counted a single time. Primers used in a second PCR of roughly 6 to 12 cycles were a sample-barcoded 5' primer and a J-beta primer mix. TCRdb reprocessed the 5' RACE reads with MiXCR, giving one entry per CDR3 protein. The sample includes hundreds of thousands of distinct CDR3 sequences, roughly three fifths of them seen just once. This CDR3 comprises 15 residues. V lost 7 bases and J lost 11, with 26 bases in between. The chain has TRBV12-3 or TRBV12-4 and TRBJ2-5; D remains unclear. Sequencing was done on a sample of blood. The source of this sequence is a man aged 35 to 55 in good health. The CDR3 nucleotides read TGTGCCAGCACCACTGCTAGTTTAATTTCCAATGAGCAGTACTTC. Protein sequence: CASTTASLISNEQYF.